The 16 T cell receptor beta chains below all came from one sample that was sequenced in a study of CD8 T cells in ankylosing spondylitis. A single record per CDR3 protein comes from TCRdb applying MiXCR to the 5' RACE reads. The data show 230,000 or so distinct CDR3 sequences, 20% to 30% seen once. The sample consisted of blood, either unsorted or a sorted T cell fraction (not recorded which). These receptors all stem from a male donor with ankylosing spondylitis or in good health (not recorded which).

V usage is TRBV25-1 and J usage is TRBJ2-5; 8 nucleotides match TRBD2. Germline V gives CDR1 MGHDK, CDR2 SYGVNS. The CDR3 is 15 amino acids. Trimming at V came to 3 bases and at J to 4 bases, leaving 7 bases not matched to a gene. CDR3 region: CASSDSELAAETQYF. In DNA form, the CDR3 reads TGTGCCAGCAGTGATTCGGAACTAGCGGCAGAGACCCAGTACTTC.

This clonotype was seen just once. At one boundary the junction diverges from the germline segment, which might be a read error. The chain employs TRBV29-1 and TRBJ2-3; D is perhaps TRBD1 or TRBD2 (6 bases each). The CDR3 runs 14 residues. Germline CDR1 and CDR2: SQVTM and ANQGSEA. CDR3 coding DNA: TGCAGCGTTGGGAGGGACACTAGCAAAGATACGCAGTATTTT. Protein: CSVGRDTSKDTQYF.

Many counts were recorded for this clonotype. The chain has TRBV11-2 and TRBJ2-1, with 8 bases that match TRBD1. V trimming: 4 bases; J trimming: 0 bases; junction bases outside the gene matches: 14. This CDR3 is 19 amino acids long. CDR1 SGHAT and CDR2 FQNNGV come from the germline V gene. The CDR3 DNA follows: TGTGCCAGCAGCTCGCTCAGGGGGCGCCAAGTGAGCTCCTACAATGAGCAGTTCTTC. This encodes CASSSLRGRQVSSYNEQFF.

J is TRBJ2-2 and V is TRBV20-1; D is undetermined. The CDR3 consists of 15 residues. Deletions cut 2 bases from V and 0 bases from J, with 10 bases between. Germline loops: CDR1 DFQATT, CDR2 SNEGSKA (reference sequence). The DNA for the CDR3 is TGCAGTGCTAGATTTTCCTATCCGAACACCGGGGAGCTGTTTTTT. The encoded protein is CSARFSYPNTGELFF.

The sample holds many counts of this clonotype. The CDR3 DNA reads as TGTGCCAGCAGTCCACCGGGACAGGGGGCTAATCAGCCCCAGCATTTT. Its translation: CASSPPGQGANQPQHF. The gene calls are TRBV12-3 or TRBV12-4 and TRBJ1-5; the match to TRBD1 covers 12 bases. Trimming at V came to 5 bases and at J to 4 bases, leaving 6 bases not matched to a gene. CDR3 length: 16 amino acids.

This rearrangement joins TRBV4-2 to TRBJ2-3; 10 bases are shared with TRBD2. Losses at the gene ends were 0 bases for V and 3 bases for J; bases not matched to a gene: 12. Germline assignment: CDR1 LGHNA and CDR2 YNFKEQ. The CDR3 sequence is 19 residues long. The CDR3 DNA sequence: TGTGCCAGCAGCCAAGAGGGGACGGCTAGCGGGGGACTGACAGATACGCAGTATTTT. Its translation is CASSQEGTASGGLTDTQYF.

J is TRBJ2-5 and V is TRBV2; the D gene could be TRBD1 or TRBD2 (5 bases each). Deletions cut 6 bases from V and 2 bases from J, with 19 bases between. Germline CDR1 reads SNHLY; CDR2 reads FYNNEI. There are 16 residues in the CDR3. The CDR3 DNA follows: TGTGCCAGCAGCCAGACCGGGACCATACCTCAAGAGACCCAGTACTTC. This gives the protein CASSQTGTIPQETQYF.

The rearrangement uses TRBV7-2 and TRBJ2-3, with D perhaps matching TRBD1 or TRBD2 (5 bases each). The germline V and J ends were trimmed by 3 bases and 4 bases, with 17 bases remaining between them. This CDR3 is 16 amino acids long. From germline, CDR1 is SGHTA and CDR2 FQGNSA. The CDR3, as DNA: TGTGCCAGCAGCTTTAGAGGGGCCCTCCCCCCAGATACGCAGTATTTT. Residues: CASSFRGALPPDTQYF. Full variable domain (remainder filled in from reference TRBV7-2 and TRBJ2-3): GAGVSQSPSNKVTEKGKDVELRCDPISGHTALYWYRQSLGQGLEFLIYFQGNSAPDKSGLPSDRFSAERTGGSVSTLTIQRTQQEDSAVYLCASSFRGALPPDTQYFGPGTRLTVL.

This clonotype was observed many times. J is TRBJ1-2 and V is TRBV20-1; unclear D gene. Germline CDR1 and CDR2: DFQATT and SNEGSKA (reference sequence). V was trimmed by 7 bases and J by 6 bases, leaving 18 bases between them. The CDR3 is 13 amino acids. The chain's CDR3 is CSVRTSGGDGYTF. The DNA of the CDR3 is TGCAGTGTTCGGACGTCGGGTGGTGATGGCTACACCTTC.

The rearrangement uses TRBV20-1 and TRBJ1-1, with D possibly TRBD1 on 5 matching bases. V shed 6 bases and J shed 4 bases, with 18 bases lying between them. The CDR3 spans 14 residues. Germline CDR1 and CDR2: DFQATT and SNEGSKA (reference sequence). CDR3 DNA: TGCAGTGCCCGAGCACCGGGTGGGGCCACTGAAGCTTTCTTT. Encoded protein: CSARAPGGATEAFF.

This clonotype was seen at least ten times. The chain has TRBV7-9 and TRBJ2-7; 7 nucleotides agree with TRBD1. Germline CDR1 is SEHNR and CDR2 is FQNEAQ (reference sequence). V trimming: 3 bases; J trimming: 5 bases; junction bases outside the gene matches: 7. The CDR3 extends over 14 amino acids. In DNA, the CDR3 is TGTGCCAGCAGCTTTTTCCGGGACAGTCACGAGCAGTACTTC. Protein: CASSFFRDSHEQYF.

The table lists this clonotype with a few counts. The chain joins TRBV12-3 or TRBV12-4 to TRBJ1-1; D might be TRBD1 (6 bases). V gave up 5 bases and J gave up 5 bases, with 15 bases separating them. This CDR3 contains 14 residues. CDR3 in DNA: TGTGCCAGCAGTCCCCGAGGGGGAGGGACTGAAGCTTTCTTT. This encodes CASSPRGGGTEAFF.

The chain couples TRBV20-1 to TRBJ2-3; the match to TRBD2 covers 12 bases. This CDR3 is 15 amino acids long. Losses at the gene ends were 4 bases for V and 6 bases for J; bases not matched to a gene: 8. CDR1 and CDR2 from the germline V gene are DFQATT and SNEGSKA (reference sequence). Here the CDR3 reads CSATASGGAWDTQYF. CDR3 DNA sequence: TGCAGTGCTACGGCTAGCGGGGGGGCCTGGGATACGCAGTATTTT.

In its sample, this clonotype was seen many times. The rearrangement uses TRBV7-2 and TRBJ1-1; maybe TRBD1 (6 bases). V lost 5 bases to trimming and J lost 0 bases, with 10 bases between them. The length of the CDR3 is 14 residues. CDR1 and CDR2 (germline): SGHTA, FQGNSA. CDR3 nucleotide sequence: TGTGCCAGCAGCCCCGGGACAATGAACACTGAAGCTTTCTTT. It yields the protein CASSPGTMNTEAFF.

This clonotype was detected only a few times. The rearrangement links TRBV20-1 to TRBJ2-1; TRBD2 is a possible D gene (6 bases). The ends were cut back, 1 base at V and 4 bases at J, with 8 bases in the middle. The germline CDR1 and CDR2 sequences are DFQATT and SNEGSKA (reference sequence). There are 13 residues in the CDR3. CDR3 sequence reads: CSARAGDYNEQFF. For the CDR3, the DNA is TGCAGTGCTAGAGCGGGGGATTACAATGAGCAGTTCTTC.

The V gene is TRBV5-1, the J gene TRBJ2-5; TRBD2 might be the D (5 bases). The CDR3 extends over 17 amino acids. Germline values: CDR1 SGHRS, CDR2 YFSETQ. Trimming cost V 4 bases and J 4 bases, with 23 bases left between them. The chain's CDR3 is CASSRGTERTGGETQYF. The CDR3 nucleotides are TGCGCCAGCAGCCGTGGTACGGAACGGACTGGTGGAGAGACCCAGTACTTC.